What follows is one TCR beta chain and its context. The CDR3 spans 13 residues. The V and J ends lost 2 bases and 4 bases respectively, with 8 bases between them. Germline CDR1 is MNHEY and CDR2 is SMNVEV (reference sequence). The entry originates in a study of blood T cell repertoires in COVID-19. Some clones are missing from TCRdb's copy, which holds only in-frame ones; the method was immunoSEQ multiplex PCR. The sample consists of some 200,000 clones, roughly four fifths of them appearing once. The sample comprised peripheral blood. This sequence was found in a woman in her forties with acute or convalescent COVID-19. This chain connects TRBV27 to TRBJ1-1; D gene uncertain. For the CDR3, the DNA is TGTGCCAGCAGTTTAAATTCGGGCACTGAAGCTTTCTTT. Protein: CASSLNSGTEAFF.